The present entry profiles one T cell receptor (beta chain) with its context. This entry comes from a study of T cell changes during pregnancy in multiple sclerosis. Data came from immunoSEQ multiplex PCR; TCRdb stores just in-frame clones and leaves some out. The table records 50,000 or so clones, 90% to 95% of them present only once. Looked up from germline, CDR1 is LNHDA and CDR2 is SQIVND (reference sequence). Trimming removed 6 bases from V and 5 bases from J, with 16 bases in between. This CDR3 has 14 residues. The V call is TRBV19, the J call TRBJ1-1; perhaps TRBD1 as D (6 bases). This receptor was obtained from a female donor with multiple sclerosis, enrolled in a pregnancy study. The sequencing used peripheral blood, collected in the second trimester of pregnancy. CDR3 DNA sequence: TGTGCCAGTAGAGCTAGACAGGCTCTAACTGAAGCTTTCTTT. Translated, it gives CASRARQALTEAFF.